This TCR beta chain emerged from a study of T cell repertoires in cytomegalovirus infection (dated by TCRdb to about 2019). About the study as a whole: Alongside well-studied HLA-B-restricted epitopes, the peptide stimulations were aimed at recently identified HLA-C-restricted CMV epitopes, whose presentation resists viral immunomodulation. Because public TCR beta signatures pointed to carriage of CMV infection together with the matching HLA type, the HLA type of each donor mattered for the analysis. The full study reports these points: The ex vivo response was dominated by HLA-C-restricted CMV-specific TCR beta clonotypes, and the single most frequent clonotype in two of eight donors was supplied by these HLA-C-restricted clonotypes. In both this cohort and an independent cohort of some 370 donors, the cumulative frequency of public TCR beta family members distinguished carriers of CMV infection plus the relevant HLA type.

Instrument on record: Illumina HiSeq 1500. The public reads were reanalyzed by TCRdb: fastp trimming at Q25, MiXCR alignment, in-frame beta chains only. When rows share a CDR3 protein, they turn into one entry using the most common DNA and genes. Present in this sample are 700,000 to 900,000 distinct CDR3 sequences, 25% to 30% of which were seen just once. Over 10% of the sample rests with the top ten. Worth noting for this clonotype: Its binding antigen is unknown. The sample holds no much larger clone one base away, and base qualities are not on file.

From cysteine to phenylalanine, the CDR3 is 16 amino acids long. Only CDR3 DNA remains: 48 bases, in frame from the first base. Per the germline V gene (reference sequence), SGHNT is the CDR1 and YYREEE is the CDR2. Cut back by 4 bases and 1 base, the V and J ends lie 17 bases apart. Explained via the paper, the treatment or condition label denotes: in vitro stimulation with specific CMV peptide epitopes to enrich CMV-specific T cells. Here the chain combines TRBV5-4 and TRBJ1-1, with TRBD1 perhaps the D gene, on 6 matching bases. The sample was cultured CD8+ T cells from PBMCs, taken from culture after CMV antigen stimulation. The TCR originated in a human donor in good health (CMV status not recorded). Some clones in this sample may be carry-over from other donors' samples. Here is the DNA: TGTGCCAGCAGCCACCCCCTAGGGGGGGGGAACACTGAAGCTTTCTTT. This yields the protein CASSHPLGGGNTEAFF.